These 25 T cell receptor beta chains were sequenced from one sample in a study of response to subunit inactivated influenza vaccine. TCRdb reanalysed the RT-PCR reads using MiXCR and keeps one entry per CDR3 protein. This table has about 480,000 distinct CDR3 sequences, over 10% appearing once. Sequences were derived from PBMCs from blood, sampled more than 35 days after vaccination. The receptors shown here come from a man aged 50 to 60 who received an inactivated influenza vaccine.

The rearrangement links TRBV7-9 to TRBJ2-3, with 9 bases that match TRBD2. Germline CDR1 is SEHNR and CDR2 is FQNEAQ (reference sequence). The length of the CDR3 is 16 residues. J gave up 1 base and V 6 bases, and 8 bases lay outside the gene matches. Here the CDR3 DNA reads TGTGCCAGCAGTACGAGCGGGAGGTTACGCACAGATACGCAGTATTTT. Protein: CASSTSGRLRTDTQYF.

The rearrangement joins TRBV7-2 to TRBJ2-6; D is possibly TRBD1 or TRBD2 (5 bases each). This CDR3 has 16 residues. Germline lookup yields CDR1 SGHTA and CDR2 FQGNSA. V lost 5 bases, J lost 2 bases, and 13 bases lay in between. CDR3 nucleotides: TGTGCCAGCAGCCCTAGCTGGGGGACTGGGGCCAACGTCCTGACTTTC. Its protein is CASSPSWGTGANVLTF.

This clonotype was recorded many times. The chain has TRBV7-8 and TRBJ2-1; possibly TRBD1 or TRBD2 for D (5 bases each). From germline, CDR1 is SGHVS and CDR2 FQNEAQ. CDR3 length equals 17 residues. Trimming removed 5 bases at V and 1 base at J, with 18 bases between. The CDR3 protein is CASSPELGEQSYNEQFF. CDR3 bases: TGTGCCAGCAGCCCAGAATTGGGGGAGCAATCCTACAATGAGCAGTTCTTC.

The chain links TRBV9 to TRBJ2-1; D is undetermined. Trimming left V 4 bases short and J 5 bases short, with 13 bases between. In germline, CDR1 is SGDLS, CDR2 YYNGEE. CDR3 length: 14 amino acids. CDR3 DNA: TGTGCCAGCAGCACCTTATCGATGCACAATGAGCAGTTCTTC. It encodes CASSTLSMHNEQFF. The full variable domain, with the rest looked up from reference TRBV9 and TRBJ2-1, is DSGVTQTPKHLITATGQRVTLRCSPRSGDLSVYWYQQSLDQGLQFLIQYYNGEERAKGNILERFSAQQFPDLHSELNLSSLELGDSALYFCASSTLSMHNEQFFGPGTRLTVL.

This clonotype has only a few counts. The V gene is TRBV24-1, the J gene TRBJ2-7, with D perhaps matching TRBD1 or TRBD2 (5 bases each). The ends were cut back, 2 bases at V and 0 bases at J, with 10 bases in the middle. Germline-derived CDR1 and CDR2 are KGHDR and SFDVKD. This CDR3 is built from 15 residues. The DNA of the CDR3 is TGTGCCACCAGTGATTCGAGGGGAAGCTCCTACGAGCAGTACTTC. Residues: CATSDSRGSSYEQYF.

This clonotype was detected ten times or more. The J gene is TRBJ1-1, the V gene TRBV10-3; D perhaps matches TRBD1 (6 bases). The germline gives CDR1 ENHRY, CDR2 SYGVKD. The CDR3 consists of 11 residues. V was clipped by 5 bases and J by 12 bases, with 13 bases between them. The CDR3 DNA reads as TGTGCCATCAGTAACGACAGGCGTCCTTTCTTT. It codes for CAISNDRRPFF.

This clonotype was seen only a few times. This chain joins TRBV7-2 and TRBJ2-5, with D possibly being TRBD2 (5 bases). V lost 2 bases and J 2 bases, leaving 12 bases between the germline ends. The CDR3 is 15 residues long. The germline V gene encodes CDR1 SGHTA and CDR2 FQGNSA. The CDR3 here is CASSLLGLSQETQYF. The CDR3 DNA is TGTGCCAGCAGCTTACTAGGACTGTCTCAAGAGACCCAGTACTTC.

The CDR3 coding sequence is TGCACCGTGGCCAGGGGGCTTCAAGAGACCCAGTACTTC. Translated, it gives CTVARGLQETQYF. V and J are TRBV20-1 and TRBJ2-5, with TRBD1 matching over 8 bases. CDR1 and CDR2 (germline): DFQATT, SNEGSKA (reference sequence). The length of the CDR3 is 13 residues.

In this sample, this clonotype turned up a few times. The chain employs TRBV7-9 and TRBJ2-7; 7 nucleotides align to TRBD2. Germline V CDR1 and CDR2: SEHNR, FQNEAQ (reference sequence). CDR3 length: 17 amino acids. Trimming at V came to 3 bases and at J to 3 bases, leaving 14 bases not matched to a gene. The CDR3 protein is CASSFGLGLADIYEQYF. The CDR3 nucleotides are TGTGCCAGCAGCTTCGGGTTAGGGCTAGCGGATATCTACGAGCAGTACTTC.

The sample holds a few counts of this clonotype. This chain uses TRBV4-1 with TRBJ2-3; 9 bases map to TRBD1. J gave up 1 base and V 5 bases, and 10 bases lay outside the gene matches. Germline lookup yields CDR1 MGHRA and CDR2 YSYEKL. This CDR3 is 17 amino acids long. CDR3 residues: CASSYHDRGARTDTQYF. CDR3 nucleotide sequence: TGCGCCAGCAGCTACCATGACAGGGGGGCTCGCACAGATACGCAGTATTTT.

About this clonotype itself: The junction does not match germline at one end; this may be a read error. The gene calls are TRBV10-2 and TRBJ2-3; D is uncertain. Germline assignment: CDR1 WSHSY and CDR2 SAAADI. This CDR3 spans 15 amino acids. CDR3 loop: CTSRLTQPGSDTQYF. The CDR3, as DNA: TGCACCAGCAGGCTGACCCAACCCGGGTCAGATACGCAGTATTTT.

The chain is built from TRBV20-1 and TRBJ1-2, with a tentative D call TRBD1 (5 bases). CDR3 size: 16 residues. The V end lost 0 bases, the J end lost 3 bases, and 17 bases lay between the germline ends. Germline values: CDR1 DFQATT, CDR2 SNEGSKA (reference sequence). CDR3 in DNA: TGCAGTGCTAGAGAAGGCATTCGGGGCACCCACTATGGCTACACCTTC. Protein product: CSAREGIRGTHYGYTF.

The CDR3 loop is CASSPWRRYSNQPQHF. The CDR3 DNA reads as TGTGCCAGCAGCCCCTGGCGACGATATAGCAATCAGCCCCAGCATTTT. V and J are TRBV28 and TRBJ1-5; D is uncertain. The V gene's germline CDR1 is MDHEN and CDR2 SYDVKM. The V end was cut by 6 bases, the J end by 0 bases, with 15 bases between. The CDR3 has 16 residues. Full variable domain (missing parts from reference TRBV28 and TRBJ1-5): DVKVTQSSRYLVKRTGEKVFLECVQDMDHENMFWYRQDPGLGLRLIYFSYDVKMKEKGDIPEGYSVSREKKERFSLILESASTNQTSMYLCASSPWRRYSNQPQHFGDGTRLSIL.

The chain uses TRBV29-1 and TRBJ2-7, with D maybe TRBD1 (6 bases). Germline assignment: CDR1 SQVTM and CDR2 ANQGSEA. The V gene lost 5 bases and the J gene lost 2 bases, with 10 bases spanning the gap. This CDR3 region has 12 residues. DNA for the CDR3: TGCAGCGTTTTACAGGGTACCTACGAGCAGTACTTC. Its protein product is CSVLQGTYEQYF.

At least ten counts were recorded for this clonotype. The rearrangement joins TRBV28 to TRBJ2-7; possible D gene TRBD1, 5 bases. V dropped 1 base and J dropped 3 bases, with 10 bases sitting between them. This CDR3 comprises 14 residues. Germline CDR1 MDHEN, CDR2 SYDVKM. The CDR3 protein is CASSLLGALYEQYF. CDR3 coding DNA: TGTGCCAGCAGTTTATTAGGGGCCCTCTACGAGCAGTACTTC.

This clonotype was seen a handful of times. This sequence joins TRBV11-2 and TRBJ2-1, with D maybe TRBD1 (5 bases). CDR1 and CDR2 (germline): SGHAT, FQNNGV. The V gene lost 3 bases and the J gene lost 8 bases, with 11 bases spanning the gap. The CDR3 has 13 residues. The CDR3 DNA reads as TGTGCCAGCAGCTTTACAGGCGAGGATGAGCAGTTCTTC. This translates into CASSFTGEDEQFF.

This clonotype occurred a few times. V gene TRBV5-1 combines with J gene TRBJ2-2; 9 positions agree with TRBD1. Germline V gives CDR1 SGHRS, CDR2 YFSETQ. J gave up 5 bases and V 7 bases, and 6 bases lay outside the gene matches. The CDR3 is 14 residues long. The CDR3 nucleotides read TGCGCCAGCGACCTCGGGACAGGGACCGGGGAGCTGTTTTTT. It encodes CASDLGTGTGELFF.

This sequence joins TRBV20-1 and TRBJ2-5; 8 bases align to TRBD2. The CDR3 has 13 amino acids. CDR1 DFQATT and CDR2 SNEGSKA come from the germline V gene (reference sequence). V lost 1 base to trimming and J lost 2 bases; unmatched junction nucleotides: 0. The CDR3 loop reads CSARGGGQETQYF. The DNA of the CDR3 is TGCAGTGCTAGAGGCGGGGGGCAAGAGACCCAGTACTTC.

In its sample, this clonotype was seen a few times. The CDR3 loop reads CASSRPGRVGMNTEAFF. CDR3 sequence (DNA): TGTGCCAGCAGCCGACCGGGGAGGGTTGGCATGAACACTGAAGCTTTCTTT. The genes are TRBV7-2 and TRBJ1-1; unclear D gene. CDR1 and CDR2 (germline): SGHTA, FQGNSA. Trimming took 5 bases from V and 0 from J, leaving 19 bases between them. The CDR3 has 17 residues.

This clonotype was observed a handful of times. Here the CDR3 reads CASSQGLQGGNSPLHF. CDR3 in DNA: TGCGCCAGCAGCCAAGGGCTGCAGGGTGGTAATTCACCCCTCCACTTT. The chain joins TRBV4-3 to TRBJ1-6; D might be TRBD1 (5 bases). Trimming cost V 1 base and J 6 bases, with 13 bases left between them. Germline CDR1 and CDR2: LGHNA and YSLEER. The CDR3 contains 16 residues.

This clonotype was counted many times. DNA of the CDR3: TGCAGTGCTAGCCGGACTAGCGGCTTAAGTGGGTACGAGCAGTACTTC. This translates into CSASRTSGLSGYEQYF. The genes are TRBV20-1 and TRBJ2-7, with 10 bases identical to TRBD2. The V gene's germline CDR1 is DFQATT and CDR2 SNEGSKA (reference sequence). V lost 3 bases, J lost 4 bases, and 12 bases stayed unmatched. The CDR3 totals 16 residues.

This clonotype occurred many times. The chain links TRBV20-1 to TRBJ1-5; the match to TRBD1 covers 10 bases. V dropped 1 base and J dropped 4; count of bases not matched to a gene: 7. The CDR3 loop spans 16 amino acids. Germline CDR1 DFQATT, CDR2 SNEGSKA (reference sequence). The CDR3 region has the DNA TGCAGTGCTAGAGGGCCGGGACAGGGGATTAATCAGCCCCAGCATTTT. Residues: CSARGPGQGINQPQHF.

This CDR3 reads CASSQDSALAGIVDEQFF. In DNA form, the CDR3 reads TGCGCCAGCAGCCAAGATTCCGCCCTAGCGGGAATTGTCGATGAGCAGTTCTTC. The gene calls are TRBV4-1 and TRBJ2-1; 9 bases are a match to TRBD2. Germline CDR1 reads MGHRA; CDR2 reads YSYEKL. The junction had 14 bases not matched to a gene; V was cut back by 0 bases and J by 8 bases. The CDR3 consists of 18 residues.

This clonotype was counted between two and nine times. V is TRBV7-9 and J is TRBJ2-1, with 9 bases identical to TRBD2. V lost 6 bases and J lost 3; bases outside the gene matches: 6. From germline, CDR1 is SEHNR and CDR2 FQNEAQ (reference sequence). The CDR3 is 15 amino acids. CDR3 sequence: CASRSAREGYNEQFF. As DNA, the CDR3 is TGTGCCAGCAGATCGGCGCGGGAGGGCTACAATGAGCAGTTCTTC.

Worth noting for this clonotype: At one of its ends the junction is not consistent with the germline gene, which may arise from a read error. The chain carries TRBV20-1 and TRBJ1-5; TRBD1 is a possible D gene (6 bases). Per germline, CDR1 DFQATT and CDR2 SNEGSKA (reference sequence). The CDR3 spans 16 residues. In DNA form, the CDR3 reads TGCTGTGCTAGCGCGGGGATAGGGCAGGGGTTCCATCCCCAGCATTTT. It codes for CCASAGIGQGFHPQHF.